This T cell receptor (beta chain) is drawn from a study of T cell changes during pregnancy in multiple sclerosis. The data were produced by immunoSEQ multiplex PCR, yet TCRdb's version contains in-frame clones alone and is incomplete. The profile shows about 35,000 clones, roughly 90% of them singletons. Trimming stripped 9 bases from V and 9 bases from J, with 13 bases between. This CDR3 contains 11 residues. The specimen was CD4+ T cells from peripheral blood mononuclear cells, collected in the second trimester of pregnancy. This chain uses TRBV23-1 with TRBJ2-3; no firm D call. TRBV23-1 is assigned to the ORF class and has an uncertain function. The source of this sequence is a female donor with multiple sclerosis, enrolled in a pregnancy study. The CDR3 coding sequence is TGCGCCAGGACTGCGGAGCTAACGCAGTATTTT. Translated, it gives CARTAELTQYF.